These 16 T cell receptor beta chains share one sample of origin, sequenced in a study of cytomegalovirus exposure and HLA in healthy donors. Primers: 60 Vbeta forward and 13 Jbeta reverse. Here immunoSEQ multiplex PCR was the method, and the copy in TCRdb shows in-frame clones only, minus some. In the table there are about 160,000 clones, around 80% of which are singletons. The specimen was PBMCs. The receptors derive from a male donor in good health and CMV-seropositive.

This chain links TRBV14 with TRBJ2-2; TRBD1 aligns across 12 bases. CDR1 is SGHDN and CDR2 is FVKESK in the germline V gene. The CDR3 runs 19 residues. V was clipped by 3 bases and J by 1 base; unmatched bases: 9. Here the CDR3 DNA reads TGTGCCAGCAGCCATGCTCCCCGGGACAGGGGGCAGAACACCGGGGAGCTGTTTTTT. Translation: CASSHAPRDRGQNTGELFF.

The chain links TRBV27 to TRBJ2-7; weak D call: TRBD1 (6 bases). The CDR3 contains 15 residues. The germline CDR1 and CDR2 sequences are MNHEY and SMNVEV (reference sequence). V was trimmed by 0 bases and J by 2 bases, leaving 11 bases between them. CDR3 nucleotides: TGTGCCAGCAGTTTATCGACGGGACAAACCTACGAGCAGTACTTC. This gives the protein CASSLSTGQTYEQYF.

This clone was found a few times. V and J are TRBV7-2 and TRBJ2-7; 8 positions agree with TRBD1. This CDR3 is 15 amino acids long. Germline V lookup: CDR1 SGHTA, CDR2 FQGNSA. V shed 4 bases and J 8 bases; nucleotides not matched to a gene: 13. The CDR3, as DNA: TGTGCCAGCAGCTCGAGACAGGGGTCCCTTATGCAGCAGTACTTC. Its protein is CASSSRQGSLMQQYF.

This clone came up a few times. The rearrangement joins TRBV5-4 to TRBJ1-1; no reliable D call. The CDR3 is made up of 13 amino acids. Germline V gives CDR1 SGHNT, CDR2 YYREEE (reference sequence). The V and J ends lost 4 bases and 0 bases respectively, with 7 bases between them. The CDR3 is CASSPRVNTEAFF. The CDR3 coding sequence is TGTGCCAGCAGCCCGAGAGTGAACACTGAAGCTTTCTTT.

The V gene is TRBV5-4, the J gene TRBJ2-7; D is possibly TRBD2 (6 bases). The length of the CDR3 is 16 residues. Trimming took 0 bases from V and 2 from J, leaving 15 bases between them. Germline V lookup: CDR1 SGHNT, CDR2 YYREEE (reference sequence). The DNA for the CDR3 is TGTGCCAGCAGCTTGGGGATTCGGGGGTACCCCTACGAGCAGTACTTC. Its protein is CASSLGIRGYPYEQYF. Full variable domain (outside the CDR3, taken from reference TRBV5-4 and TRBJ2-7): ETGVTQSPTHLIKTRGQQVTLRCSSQSGHNTVSWYQQALGQGPQFIFQYYREEENGRGNFPPRFSGLQFPNYSSELNVNALELDDSALYLCASSLGIRGYPYEQYFGPGTRLTVT.

This clone came up a few times. The CDR3: CASSSGGQNNEQFF. The CDR3 DNA sequence: TGCGCCAGCAGCTCAGGGGGACAGAACAATGAGCAGTTCTTC. The genes are TRBV4-1 and TRBJ2-1; TRBD1 aligns across 7 bases. Germline V gene lookup returns CDR1 MGHRA and CDR2 YSYEKL. V was pared by 5 bases and J by 5 bases, with 6 bases of the junction left unmatched. This CDR3 contains 14 residues.

This clone was observed a few times. The V call is TRBV7-6, the J call TRBJ2-5; D is unresolved. V lost 5 bases to trimming and J lost 1 base, with 14 bases between them. The CDR3 has 15 amino acids. The germline CDR1 and CDR2 sequences are SGHVS and FNYEAQ. In DNA, the CDR3 is TGTGCCAGCAGCCAAGTACCGACTTCCCAAGAGACCCAGTACTTC. It encodes CASSQVPTSQETQYF.

This clone was counted a few times. The rearrangement links TRBV6-4 to TRBJ2-5; 7 positions match TRBD2. The CDR3 sequence is 15 residues long. Trimming removed 3 bases from V and 5 bases from J; junction bases left unmatched: 9. Germline lookup yields CDR1 MRHNA and CDR2 SNTAGT. DNA for the CDR3: TGTGCCAGCAGTGAAGCTGCGGGAGAGGGGGAGACCCAGTACTTC. This gives the protein CASSEAAGEGETQYF.

This chain connects TRBV9 to TRBJ1-3; D is undetermined. Germline assignment: CDR1 SGDLS and CDR2 YYNGEE. The germline V and J ends were trimmed by 2 bases and 10 bases, with 10 bases remaining between them. There are 12 residues in the CDR3. The DNA of the CDR3 is TGTGCCAGCAGCGTCCCCGGTCCGACCATATATTTT. Protein product: CASSVPGPTIYF.

This sequence joins TRBV6-1 and TRBJ1-2, with 9 bases fitting TRBD1. Germline V lookup: CDR1 MNHNS, CDR2 SASEGT. Unmatched junction bases numbered 4, after V lost 2 bases and J lost 6 bases. This CDR3 region has 14 residues. CDR3 sequence: CASSEIGDRDGYTF. The CDR3 DNA follows: TGTGCCAGCAGTGAAATAGGGGACAGGGATGGCTACACCTTC.

This clone appeared a few times. The J gene is TRBJ2-5, the V gene TRBV7-9; 12 nucleotides agree with TRBD2. This CDR3 region has 14 residues. The V segment lost 5 bases and the J segment 13 bases; nucleotides outside the gene matches: 11. Per the germline V gene, CDR1 is SEHNR and CDR2 is FQNEAQ (reference sequence). The CDR3 DNA is TGTGCCAGCAGCCCGCCGGGACTAGCGGGTTCTCGGTACTTC. Amino acids: CASSPPGLAGSRYF.

The chain employs TRBV18 and TRBJ2-7; TRBD1 aligns across 8 bases. V was pared by 6 bases and J by 2 bases, with 9 bases of the junction left unmatched. CDR1 and CDR2 from the germline V gene are KGHSH and LQKENI. The CDR3 consists of 15 residues. CDR3 in DNA: TGTGCCAGCTCGCCATTATCGACAGGGGCCTACGAGCAGTACTTC. Encoded protein: CASSPLSTGAYEQYF.

The chain joins TRBV27 to TRBJ2-3, with D perhaps TRBD2 (6 bases). CDR3 length: 15 residues. Trimming removed 3 bases at V and 3 bases at J, with 13 bases between. Germline V gives CDR1 MNHEY, CDR2 SMNVEV (reference sequence). This CDR3 reads CASSFGGMGTDTQYF. CDR3 DNA: TGTGCCAGCAGTTTCGGAGGGATGGGGACAGATACGCAGTATTTT.

The gene calls are TRBV28 and TRBJ2-2; 9 positions agree with TRBD2. Unmatched junction bases numbered 7, after V lost 4 bases and J lost 4 bases. Germline loops: CDR1 MDHEN, CDR2 SYDVKM. CDR3 size: 16 residues. The DNA of the CDR3 is TGTGCCAGCAGTTCCCATGGCGGGAGGGCCACCGGGGAGCTGTTTTTT. Translating gives CASSSHGGRATGELFF.

V gene TRBV5-1 combines with J gene TRBJ1-6, with D uncertain. The germline V gene encodes CDR1 SGHRS and CDR2 YFSETQ. Trimming cost V 9 bases and J 10 bases, with 17 bases left between them. This CDR3 contains 13 residues. In DNA, the CDR3 is TGCGCCACTCGAGAGGTGGGTTCGTCACCCCTCCACTTT. It translates to CATREVGSSPLHF.

This clone was seen repeatedly, ten times or more. The chain couples TRBV28 to TRBJ2-5; 7 bases align to TRBD2. V gave up 5 bases and J gave up 3 bases; unmatched junction bases: 6. The CDR3 contains 14 residues. CDR1 and CDR2 from the germline V gene are MDHEN and SYDVKM. CDR3 nucleotide sequence: TGTGCCAGCAGTGCACTAAGCGGGGAAGAGACCCAGTACTTC. This codes for CASSALSGEETQYF. The entire variable domain, with the rest obtained from reference TRBV28 and TRBJ2-5, is as follows: DVKVTQSSRYLVKRTGEKVFLECVQDMDHENMFWYRQDPGLGLRLIYFSYDVKMKEKGDIPEGYSVSREKKERFSLILESASTNQTSMYLCASSALSGEETQYFGPGTRLLVL.